This is a list of T cell receptor beta chains from one sample in a study of cytotoxic CD8 clonotypes in ibrutinib-treated CLL. Sequenced by immunoSEQ multiplex PCR; TCRdb stores in-frame clones only, minus some. The sample lists roughly 200,000 clones, more than 75% seen once, with around 10% in the top ten. The source was PBMCs, collected after 12 months of ibrutinib treatment. The receptors stem from a human donor with chronic lymphocytic leukemia. The CDR3 runs from the conserved cysteine through the conserved F or W. The D gene is left open where the match is weak. Size values are once, few and many counts, or a class for expanded clones, and some rows have none.

.	TRBV11-2	TRBJ2-7	TRBD2	TGTGCCAGCAGTTATCAGACTAGCGGGGGGAACGAGCAGTACTTC	CASSYQTSGGNEQYF
.	TRBV28	TRBJ1-1	.	TGTGCCAGCAGTTCCGTCGAGGCCACTGAAGCTTTCTTT	CASSSVEATEAFF
.	TRBV20-1	TRBJ1-5	.	TGCAGTGCCCAGTACCGGGACATTGGGCATTTT	CSAQYRDIGHF
.	TRBV29-1	TRBJ2-7	TRBD2	TGCAGCGTTCACCCCACCGGTAGCGGGAGAGGCGAGCAGTACTTC	CSVHPTGSGRGEQYF
.	TRBV4-1	TRBJ2-7	.	TGCGCCAGCAGACTCGACACAGGCTACGAGCAGTACTTC	CASRLDTGYEQYF
.	TRBV5-1	TRBJ1-2	TRBD1	TGCGCCAGCAGCTCGCCTCCCGACAGGGAGGGCGGCTACACCTTC	CASSSPPDREGGYTF
.	TRBV28	TRBJ2-1	.	TGTGCCAGCAGGCTCCGGGCGGCCTCCTACAATGAGCAGTTCTTC	CASRLRAASYNEQFF
.	TRBV5-1	TRBJ1-2	TRBD1	TGCGCCAGCAGGCAGACAGGGAACTATGGCTACACCTTC	CASRQTGNYGYTF
few	TRBV7-6	TRBJ2-2	.	TGTGCCAGCAGCGCCGACAGGCATCCAGGGGAGCTGTTTTTT	CASSADRHPGELFF
once	TRBV7-9	TRBJ2-7	TRBD1	TGTGCCAGCAGCTTAACCGGGACAGGGTCCTACGAGCAGTACTTC	CASSLTGTGSYEQYF
.	TRBV19	TRBJ1-1	TRBD1	TGTGCCAGTAGTATCCGGACAGGGGTTATGAACACTGAAGCTTTCTTT	CASSIRTGVMNTEAFF
once	TRBV19	TRBJ2-1	TRBD2	TGTGCCAGTAGTATAGATCTCGCGGGAGGTTATAATGAGCAGTTCTTC	CASSIDLAGGYNEQFF
.	TRBV4-1	TRBJ2-1	TRBD2	TGCGCCAGCAGCCAAAGGACTAGCGGGGATTCCTACAATGAGCAGTTCTTC	CASSQRTSGDSYNEQFF
.	TRBV6-1	TRBJ1-2	.	TGTGCCAGCAGCGGGAGCTCGTATGGCTACACCTTC	CASSGSSYGYTF
.	TRBV15	TRBJ1-5	TRBD1	TGTGCCACCAGCAGGTGTTTAGGGGGCTATGGTCAGCCCCAGCATTTT	CATSRCLGGYGQPQHF
.	TRBV19	TRBJ1-2	TRBD1	TGTGCCAGTAGAGGACAGGGGAGCGGCTACACCTTC	CASRGQGSGYTF
once	TRBV7-7	TRBJ2-2	TRBD2	TGTGCTAGCAGCTTAGTCGCGGGAGTGAACACCGGGGAGCTGTTTTTT	CASSLVAGVNTGELFF
.	TRBV7-3	TRBJ2-3	TRBD2	TGTGCCAGCAGCTTCCGGACTAGCGGGGGGCCGACAGATACGCAGTATTTT	CASSFRTSGGPTDTQYF
.	TRBV18	TRBJ1-5	TRBD1	TGTGCCAGCTCACCAGAAGGGACAGGCAATCAGCCCCAGCATTTT	CASSPEGTGNQPQHF
.	TRBV9	TRBJ2-5	.	TGTGCCAGCAGCTTACGGGACCCTGGGACCCAGTACTTC	CASSLRDPGTQYF
.	TRBV5-1	TRBJ2-7	TRBD1	TGCGCCAGCAGCGGGACAGGGACGTACGAGCAGTACTTC	CASSGTGTYEQYF
.	TRBV11-3	TRBJ2-2	.	TGTGCCAGCAGCTTAGCGCGGGGCACCGGGGAGCTGTTTTTT	CASSLARGTGELFF
.	TRBV7-9	TRBJ1-1	.	TGTGCCAGCAGCCCTCAGAGCATGAACACTGAAGCTTTCTTT	CASSPQSMNTEAFF
.	TRBV12-5	TRBJ1-2	.	TGTGCTAGTGCCCACGAGGACTATGGCTACACCTTC	CASAHEDYGYTF
few	TRBV27	TRBJ1-2	.	TGTGCCAGCAGTCAACAGGGCCACTATGGCTACACCTTC	CASSQQGHYGYTF
.	TRBV6-1	TRBJ1-2	.	TGTGCCAGCAGTGATATGACGGAAGCCGTCTATGGCTACACCTTC	CASSDMTEAVYGYTF
.	TRBV19	TRBJ1-2	.	TGTGCCAGTAGTATAACGGAGACGGTCTATGGCTACACCTTC	CASSITETVYGYTF
.	TRBV29-1	TRBJ1-5	.	TGCAGCGCCCAGGAGAACACCTATCAGCCCCAGCATTTT	CSAQENTYQPQHF
few	TRBV28	TRBJ2-1	.	TGTGCCAGCAAATCGTTCGATGAGCAGTTCTTC	CASKSFDEQFF
.	TRBV27	TRBJ2-5	TRBD2	TGTGCCAGCAGTTTATCCAGACTAGCGGGGGGCAGGGAGACCCAGTACTTC	CASSLSRLAGGRETQYF
.	TRBV2	TRBJ1-1	TRBD1	TGTGCCAGCAGTCCCGGGACAGGGGGCACTGAAGCTTTCTTT	CASSPGTGGTEAFF
.	TRBV10-3	TRBJ2-5	TRBD1	TGTGCCATCAGTGAAGGGGGACAGGGGGTAGAGACCCAGTACTTC	CAISEGGQGVETQYF
.	TRBV20-1	TRBJ2-3	.	TGCAGCCATCGTGTAGTGGATACGCAGTATTTT	CSHRVVDTQYF
.	TRBV18	TRBJ2-3	TRBD2	TGTGCCAGCTCACCCGAAGGACTAGCGGGGCTCACAGATACGCAGTATTTT	CASSPEGLAGLTDTQYF
.	TRBV28	TRBJ2-1	.	TGTGCCAGCCTCCCGCGACCGAGCTCCTACAATGAGCAGTTCTTC	CASLPRPSSYNEQFF
once	TRBV19	TRBJ2-5	TRBD2	TGTGCCAGTAGTGCCCGTACTAGCGGGAGAGAGACCCAGTACTTC	CASSARTSGRETQYF
once	TRBV27	TRBJ1-2	TRBD1	TGTGCCAGCAGTCCCCGGACAGGGTTGGTTTATGGCTACACCTTC	CASSPRTGLVYGYTF
.	TRBV7-2	TRBJ2-7	.	TGTGCCAGCAGCCCACAGGGGGGGACCTACGAGCAGTACTTC	CASSPQGGTYEQYF
.	TRBV30	TRBJ2-3	TRBD2	TGTGCCTGGACGGATTCAGCGGGGGTGGGAGATACGCAGTATTTT	CAWTDSAGVGDTQYF
.	TRBV11-2	TRBJ1-2	.	TGTGCCAGCAGCTTAGCTTACGCAGGGTCGTCCCATTACACCTTC	CASSLAYAGSSHYTF
.	TRBV2	TRBJ1-3	.	TGTGCCAACAGAATCCTACAGGGACTCTCTGGAAACACCATATATTTT	CANRILQGLSGNTIYF